The clone carrying this TCR beta chain was recorded at least ten times. Its antigen is still unknown. Molecular barcoding with unique molecular identifiers was used for the TCRbeta library. TCRdb itself ran the PCR reads through MiXCR, one entry per CDR3 protein. The table records about 350,000 distinct CDR3 sequences, around 15% of them present only once. Germline V gives CDR1 LGHNA, CDR2 YNFKEQ. The CDR3 runs 16 residues. Trimming at V came to 1 base and at J to 6 bases, leaving 7 bases not matched to a gene. The data derive from a study of T-cell reconstitution after alpha-beta-depleted transplantation in children. Notes on the study in general: After transplant, at about two months, alpha-beta T cells were reportedly derived from several hundred expanded graft clones.

Sequencing was performed on PBMCs, mostly from graft donor cells, taken 360 days after TCRalphabeta/CD19-depleted stem cell transplant. The receptor's source is a male patient under 10 years old who had a stem cell transplant for acute lymphoblastic leukemia, so the T cells may come from the graft donor. The chain couples TRBV4-2 to TRBJ2-3; 10 bases agree with TRBD2. Written as DNA, the CDR3 is TGTGCCAGCAGCCAAGGGCCGGGACTAGCGACCGATACGCAGTATTTT. It translates to CASSQGPGLATDTQYF.